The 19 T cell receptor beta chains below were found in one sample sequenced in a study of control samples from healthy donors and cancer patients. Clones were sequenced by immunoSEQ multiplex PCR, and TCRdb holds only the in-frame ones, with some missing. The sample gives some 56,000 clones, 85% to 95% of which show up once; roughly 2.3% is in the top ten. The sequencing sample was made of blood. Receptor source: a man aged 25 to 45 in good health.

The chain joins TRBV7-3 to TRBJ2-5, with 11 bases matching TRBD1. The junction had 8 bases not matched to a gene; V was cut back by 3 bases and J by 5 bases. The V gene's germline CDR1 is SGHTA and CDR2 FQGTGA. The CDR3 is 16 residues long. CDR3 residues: CASSLTGTGGSETQYF. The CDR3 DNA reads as TGTGCCAGCAGCTTGACCGGGACAGGGGGATCGGAGACCCAGTACTTC.

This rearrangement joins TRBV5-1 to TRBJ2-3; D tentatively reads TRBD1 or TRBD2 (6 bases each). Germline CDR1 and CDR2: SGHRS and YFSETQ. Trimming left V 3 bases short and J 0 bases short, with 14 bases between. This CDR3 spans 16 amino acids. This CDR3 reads CASSSFRGQSTDTQYF. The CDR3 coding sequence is TGCGCCAGCAGCTCATTCCGGGGGCAAAGCACAGATACGCAGTATTTT.

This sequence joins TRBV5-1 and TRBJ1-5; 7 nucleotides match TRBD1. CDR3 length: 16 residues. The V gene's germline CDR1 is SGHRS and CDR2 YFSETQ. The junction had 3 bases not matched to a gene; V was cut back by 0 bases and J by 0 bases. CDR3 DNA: TGCGCCAGCAGCTTGGGGTCAGGGGGTAGCAATCAGCCCCAGCATTTT. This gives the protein CASSLGSGGSNQPQHF.

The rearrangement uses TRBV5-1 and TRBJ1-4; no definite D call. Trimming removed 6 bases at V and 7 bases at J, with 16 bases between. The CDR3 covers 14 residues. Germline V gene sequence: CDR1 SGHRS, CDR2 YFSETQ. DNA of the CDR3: TGCGCCAGCAATACCGGGCCGGGCAGTGAAAAACTGTTTTTT. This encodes CASNTGPGSEKLFF.

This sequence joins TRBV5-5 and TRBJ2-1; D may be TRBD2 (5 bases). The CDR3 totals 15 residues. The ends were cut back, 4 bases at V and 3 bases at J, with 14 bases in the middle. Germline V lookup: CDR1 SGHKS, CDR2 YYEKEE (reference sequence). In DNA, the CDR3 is TGTGCCAGCAGCCGCCGCGGGCCCTACTACAATGAGCAGTTCTTC. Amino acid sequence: CASSRRGPYYNEQFF.

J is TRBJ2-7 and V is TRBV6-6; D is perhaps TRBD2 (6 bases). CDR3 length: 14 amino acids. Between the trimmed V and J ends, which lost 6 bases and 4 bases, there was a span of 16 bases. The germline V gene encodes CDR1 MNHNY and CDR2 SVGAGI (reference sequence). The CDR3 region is CASSPPGSGYEQYF. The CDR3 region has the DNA TGTGCCAGCAGCCCCCCCGGGAGTGGGTACGAGCAGTACTTC.

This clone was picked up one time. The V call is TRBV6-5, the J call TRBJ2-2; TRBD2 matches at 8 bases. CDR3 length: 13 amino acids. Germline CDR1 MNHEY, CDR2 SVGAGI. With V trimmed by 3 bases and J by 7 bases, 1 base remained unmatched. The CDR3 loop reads CASSYSGVGELFF. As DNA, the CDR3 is TGTGCCAGCAGTTATAGCGGGGTCGGGGAGCTGTTTTTT.

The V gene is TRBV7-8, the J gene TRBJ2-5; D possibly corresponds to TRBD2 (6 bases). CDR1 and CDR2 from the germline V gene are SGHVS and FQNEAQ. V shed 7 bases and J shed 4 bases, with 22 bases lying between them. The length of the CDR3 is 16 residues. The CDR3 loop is CASTDWRVSGRETQYF. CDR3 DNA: TGTGCCAGCACCGACTGGAGGGTATCCGGGAGAGAGACCCAGTACTTC. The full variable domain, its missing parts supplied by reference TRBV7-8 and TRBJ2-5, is GAGVSQSPRYKVAKRGQDVALRCDPISGHVSLFWYQQALGQGPEFLTYFQNEAQLDKSGLPSDRFFAERPEGSVSTLKIQRTQQEDSAVYLCASTDWRVSGRETQYFGPGTRLLVL.

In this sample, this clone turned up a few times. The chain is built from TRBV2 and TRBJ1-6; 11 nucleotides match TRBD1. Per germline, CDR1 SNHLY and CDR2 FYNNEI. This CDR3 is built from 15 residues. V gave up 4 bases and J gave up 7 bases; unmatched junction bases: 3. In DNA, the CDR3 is TGTGCCAGCAGTGCCCGGACAGGGGGCAATTCACCCCTCCACTTT. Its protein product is CASSARTGGNSPLHF.

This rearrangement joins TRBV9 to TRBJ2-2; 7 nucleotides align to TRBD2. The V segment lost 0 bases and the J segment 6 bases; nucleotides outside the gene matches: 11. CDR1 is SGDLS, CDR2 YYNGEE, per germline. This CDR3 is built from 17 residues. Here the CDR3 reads CASSVDRRENWAGELFF. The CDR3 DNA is TGTGCCAGCAGCGTAGATCGGCGGGAGAATTGGGCCGGGGAGCTGTTTTTT.

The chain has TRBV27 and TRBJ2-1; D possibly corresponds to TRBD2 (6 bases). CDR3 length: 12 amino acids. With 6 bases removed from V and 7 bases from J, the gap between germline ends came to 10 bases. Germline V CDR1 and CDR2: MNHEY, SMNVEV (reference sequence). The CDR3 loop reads CASRVGGNEQFF. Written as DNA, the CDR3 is TGTGCCAGCAGAGTGGGGGGTAATGAGCAGTTCTTC.

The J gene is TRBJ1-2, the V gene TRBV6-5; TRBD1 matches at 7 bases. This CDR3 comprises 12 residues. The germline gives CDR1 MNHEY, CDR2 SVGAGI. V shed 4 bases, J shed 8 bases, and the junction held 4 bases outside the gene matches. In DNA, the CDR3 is TGTGCCAGCAGTTTAAAGGGGGCGGGCTACACCTTC. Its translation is CASSLKGAGYTF.

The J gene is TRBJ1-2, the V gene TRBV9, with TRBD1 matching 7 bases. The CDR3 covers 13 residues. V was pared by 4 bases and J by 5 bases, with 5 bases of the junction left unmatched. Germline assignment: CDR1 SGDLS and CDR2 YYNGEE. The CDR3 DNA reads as TGTGCCAGCAGCCCTGGACAGGAATATGGCTACACCTTC. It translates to CASSPGQEYGYTF. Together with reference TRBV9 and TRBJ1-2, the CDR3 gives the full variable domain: DSGVTQTPKHLITATGQRVTLRCSPRSGDLSVYWYQQSLDQGLQFLIQYYNGEERAKGNILERFSAQQFPDLHSELNLSSLELGDSALYFCASSPGQEYGYTFGSGTRLTVV.

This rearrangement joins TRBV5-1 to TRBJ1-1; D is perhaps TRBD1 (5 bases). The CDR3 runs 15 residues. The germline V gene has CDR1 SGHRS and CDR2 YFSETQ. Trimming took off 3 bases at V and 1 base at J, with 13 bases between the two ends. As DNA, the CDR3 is TGCGCCAGCAGCTCCGGGGACGTGGGGAACACTGAAGCTTTCTTT. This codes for CASSSGDVGNTEAFF.

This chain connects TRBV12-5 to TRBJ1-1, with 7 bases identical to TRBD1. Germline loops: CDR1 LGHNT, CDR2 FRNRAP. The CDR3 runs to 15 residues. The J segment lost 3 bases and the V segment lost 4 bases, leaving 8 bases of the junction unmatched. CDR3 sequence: CASGSARQGDTEAFF. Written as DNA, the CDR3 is TGTGCTAGTGGTTCCGCCCGACAGGGTGACACTGAAGCTTTCTTT.

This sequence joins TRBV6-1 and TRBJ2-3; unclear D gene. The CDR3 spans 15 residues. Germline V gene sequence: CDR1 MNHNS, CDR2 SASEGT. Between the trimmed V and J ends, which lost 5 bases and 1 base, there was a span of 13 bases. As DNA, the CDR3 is TGTGCCAGCAGTCCCGGTGCGGTGGGCACAGATACGCAGTATTTT. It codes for CASSPGAVGTDTQYF.

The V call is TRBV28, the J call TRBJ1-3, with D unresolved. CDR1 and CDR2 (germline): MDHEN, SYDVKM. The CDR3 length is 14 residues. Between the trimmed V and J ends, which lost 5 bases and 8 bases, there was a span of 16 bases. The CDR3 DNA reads TGTGCCAGCAGTCCCGGCCCCACCTGGGACACCATATATTTT. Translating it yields CASSPGPTWDTIYF.

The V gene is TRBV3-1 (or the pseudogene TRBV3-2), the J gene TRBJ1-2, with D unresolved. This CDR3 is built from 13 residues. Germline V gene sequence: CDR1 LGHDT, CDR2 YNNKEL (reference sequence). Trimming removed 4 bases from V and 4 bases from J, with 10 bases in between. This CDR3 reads CASSLDGFYGYTF. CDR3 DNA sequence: TGTGCCAGCAGCCTGGACGGATTCTATGGCTACACCTTC.

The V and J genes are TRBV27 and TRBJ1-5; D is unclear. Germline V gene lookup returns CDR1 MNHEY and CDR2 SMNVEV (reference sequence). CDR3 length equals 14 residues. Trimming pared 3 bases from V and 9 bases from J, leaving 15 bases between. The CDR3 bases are TGTGCCAGCAGTTTCGGTTTGGGTCGGGTGCCCCAGCATTTT. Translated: CASSFGLGRVPQHF.